These 11 T cell receptor beta chains were sequenced from one sample in a study of T cells in Graves' hyperthyroidism and ophthalmopathy. The TCR beta CDR3 regions underwent amplification using RNA transcripts as the source. The HTBI primer set served for first-round RT-PCR of the TCR CDR3. MiXCR was run by TCRdb on the multiplex PCR reads, yielding one entry per CDR3 protein. The sample holds some 530,000 distinct CDR3 sequences, approximately 22% seen once. The specimen sequenced was blood. Every receptor here comes from a woman between 65 and 79 years old with Graves' ophthalmopathy.

This clonotype turned up a few times. The V gene is TRBV3-1, the J gene TRBJ1-1; no definite D call. V lost 4 bases and J lost 0, with 12 bases in between. This CDR3 has 15 amino acids. Germline assignment: CDR1 LGHDT and CDR2 YNNKEL (reference sequence). The CDR3 protein is CASSPFSDMNTEAFF. The CDR3 nucleotides are TGTGCCAGCAGCCCTTTTAGCGACATGAACACTGAAGCTTTCTTT.

A remark on this clonotype: This may arise from a read error, as a much more abundant clone is one base away. This chain connects TRBV11-2 to TRBJ2-1, with D possibly TRBD2 on 6 matching bases. Trimming removed 6 bases from V and 6 bases from J, with 21 bases in between. Germline V CDR1 and CDR2: SGHAT, FQNNGV. The CDR3 is 16 residues long. The CDR3 DNA sequence: TGTGCCAGCAGTCCCGTTAGAGGACTAACTTTCAATGAGCAGTTCTTC. Its translation: CASSPVRGLTFNEQFF.

This clonotype was seen ten or more times. This chain links TRBV28 with TRBJ1-5; tentative D call: TRBD1 (5 bases). CDR1 is MDHEN and CDR2 is SYDVKM in the germline V gene. Trimming pared 3 bases from V and 6 bases from J, leaving 15 bases between. This CDR3 region has 15 residues. The DNA for the CDR3 is TGTGCCAGCAGTTTCCTCAGGGTAGGAGGTCAGCCCCAGCATTTT. Amino acid sequence: CASSFLRVGGQPQHF.

The CDR3 bases are TGTGCCAGCAGTCCCAATCCCGGAACAGTCCGCACTGAAGCTTTCTTT. Its protein is CASSPNPGTVRTEAFF. This chain connects TRBV6-2 or TRBV6-3 to TRBJ1-1; unclear D gene. V was cut by 5 bases and J by 4 bases, with 20 bases left in between. The germline gives CDR1 MNHEY, CDR2 SVGEGT. The CDR3 length is 16 residues.

Points on this clonotype: One junction end does not reproduce the germline sequence, and a read error may be involved. The V call is TRBV10-3, the J call TRBJ2-2; D might be TRBD2 (5 bases). Germline V CDR1 and CDR2: ENHRY, SYGVKD. The CDR3 is made up of 13 amino acids. DNA of the CDR3: TGTGCCATCGGAGACCCCAACACCGGGGAGCTGTCTTTT. Its protein product is CAIGDPNTGELSF.

This clonotype was recorded a few times. The chain carries TRBV2 and TRBJ2-6; D uncertain. There are 13 residues in the CDR3. Deletions cut 7 bases from V and 0 bases from J, with 4 bases between. The V gene's germline CDR1 is SNHLY and CDR2 FYNNEI. CDR3 DNA: TGTGCCAGCACGGCCTCTGGGGCCAACGTCCTGACTTTC. It encodes CASTASGANVLTF.

The rearrangement links TRBV20-1 to TRBJ1-3; D unresolved. V dropped 5 bases and J dropped 0 bases, with 8 bases sitting between them. Germline V gene data show CDR1 as DFQATT and CDR2 as SNEGSKA (reference sequence). The CDR3 is made up of 13 amino acids. CDR3 DNA sequence: TGCAGTGCTCTAAAGAGCTCTGGAAACACCATATATTTT. Its protein product is CSALKSSGNTIYF.

CDR3 sequence (DNA): TGTGCCTGGAGTGTACAGGCCTCCTATGGCTACACCTTC. Residues: CAWSVQASYGYTF. The gene calls are TRBV30 and TRBJ1-2; possibly TRBD1 for D (5 bases). Germline-derived CDR1 and CDR2 are GTSNPN and SVGIG (reference sequence). Trimming stripped 0 bases from V and 4 bases from J, with 9 bases between. This CDR3 is 13 amino acids long.

This clonotype was counted a few times. This sequence joins TRBV19 and TRBJ2-3; TRBD2 matches at 7 bases. The V and J ends lost 3 bases and 2 bases, in that order; junction bases with no gene match: 5. Germline-derived CDR1 and CDR2 are LNHDA and SQIVND (reference sequence). CDR3 size: 15 residues. Written as DNA, the CDR3 is TGTGCCAGTAGTATCGGAGCGGGAATCACAGATACGCAGTATTTT. Residues: CASSIGAGITDTQYF.

The chain recombines TRBV5-5 with TRBJ2-3, with D unclear. V was shortened by 4 bases and J by 2 bases, with 8 bases between the two germline ends. Germline values: CDR1 SGHKS, CDR2 YYEKEE (reference sequence). The CDR3 has 13 amino acids. CDR3 residues: CASSGRPTDTQYF. For the CDR3, the DNA is TGTGCCAGCAGCGGCCGGCCCACAGATACGCAGTATTTT.

This clonotype has a handful of counts. The chain couples TRBV7-9 to TRBJ1-2; TRBD1 is a possible D gene (5 bases). The CDR3 length is 13 residues. Germline loops: CDR1 SEHNR, CDR2 FQNEAQ (reference sequence). V was clipped by 3 bases and J by 8 bases, with 13 bases between them. As DNA, the CDR3 is TGTGCCAGCAGCTTTATGGACAATCGCGGCTACACCTTC. Translated: CASSFMDNRGYTF.